In its sample, the clone carrying this T cell receptor (beta chain) was seen a few times. Its antigen is not identified. The data are from a study of spatial heterogeneity in lung cancer. Across the whole study: Sequence detection consistently recorded a greater number of beta-chain than alpha-chain sequences.

V shed 6 bases and J 7 bases; nucleotides not matched to a gene: 11. Germline lookup yields CDR1 SNHLY and CDR2 FYNNEI. CDR3 size: 14 residues. As to time point: sample taken at primary tumor resection. Unsorted whole RNA from tumor, nontumor lung or frozen PBMC underwent sequencing. TCRdb ran MiXCR on the 5' RACE reads and lists one entry per CDR3 protein. The repertoire holds 90,000 to 95,000 distinct CDR3 sequences, with 9.5% to 15% as singletons. Regarding the study as a whole: Resection saw ubiquitous expanded tumor TCRs appear in blood more than follow-up did.

The sequence was obtained from a male donor with early-stage non-small cell lung cancer. Sequences were derived from PBMCs, sampled at surgery. This chain connects TRBV2 to TRBJ2-7; TRBD2 aligns across 8 bases. CDR3 protein: CASSDTSGVREQYF. DNA for the CDR3: TGTGCCAGCAGCGACACTAGCGGAGTGCGGGAGCAGTACTTC.